This passage covers 31 T cell receptor beta chains from one sample sequenced in a study of T cells expressing NK-cell markers. From its re-call of the 5' RACE reads, TCRdb lists each CDR3 protein once, without DNA. The sample has hundreds of thousands of distinct CDR3 sequences; the top ten hold around 4%. Sample: blood T cells: a sorted CD56 or NKG2C T cell subset, CD4+ or CD8+ T cells, or bulk PBMC T cells (not recorded which). The receptors were gathered from a man aged 18 to 30 in good health.

The chain carries TRBV18 and TRBJ1-2. The V gene's germline CDR1 is KGHSH and CDR2 LQKENI. CDR3 length equals 14 residues. This CDR3 is CASSPTGTPYGYTF.

This rearrangement joins TRBV11-2 to TRBJ2-3; there is no DNA to check the TCRdb D call of TRBD1. Looked up from germline, CDR1 is SGHAT and CDR2 is FQNNGV. The CDR3 spans 13 residues. CDR3: CASRPQGIDTQYF.

The V gene is TRBV9, the J gene TRBJ1-2. The CDR3 length is 14 residues. Germline loops: CDR1 SGDLS, CDR2 YYNGEE. The CDR3 loop reads CASSVVGQPYGYTF.

V and J are TRBV6-5 and TRBJ1-2; the TCRdb D gene call, TRBD1, has no DNA to confirm it. CDR1 is MNHEY and CDR2 is SVGAGI in the germline V gene. This CDR3 spans 16 amino acids. The CDR3 here is CASSYGEGAQLSGYTF.

This chain links TRBV6-1 with TRBJ2-5; TCRdb gives TRBD1 as the D gene, but with no DNA this cannot be confirmed. Germline V CDR1 and CDR2: MNHNS, SASEGT. CDR3 length equals 14 residues. The CDR3 loop reads CASSASGTQETQYF.

V and J are TRBV6-5 and TRBJ2-1. The length of the CDR3 is 13 residues. The V gene's germline CDR1 is MNHEY and CDR2 SVGAGI. The CDR3 spells CASSLAFGYEQFF.

The chain employs TRBV6-5 and TRBJ2-3; TCRdb names TRBD2, which stays unverified in the absence of DNA. Germline CDR1 reads MNHEY; CDR2 reads SVGAGI. The CDR3 is 19 residues long. CDR3: CASSYSRRRLADYTDTQYF.

CDR3 protein: CASSLIPGGNTGELFF. The chain carries TRBV5-6 and TRBJ2-2; the D gene TCRdb calls, TRBD1, cannot be checked with no DNA. The CDR3 length is 16 residues. CDR1 and CDR2 from the germline V gene are SGHDT and YYEEEE. The complete variable domain, with remaining parts taken from reference TRBV5-6 and TRBJ2-2, reads DAGVTQSPTHLIKTRGQQVTLRCSPKSGHDTVSWYQQALGQGPQFIFQYYEEEERQRGNFPDRFSGHQFPNYSSELNVNALLLGDSALYLCASSLIPGGNTGELFFGEGSRLTVL.

The chain uses TRBV7-6 and TRBJ1-3; without DNA, the TCRdb call of TRBD1 cannot be checked. Germline V gene data show CDR1 as SGHVS and CDR2 as FNYEAQ. The CDR3 loop spans 14 amino acids. The CDR3: CASSLGGPVNTIYF.

This chain uses TRBV6-1 with TRBJ1-1; TCRdb designates TRBD1, a call that cannot be tested without DNA. The germline V gene has CDR1 MNHNS and CDR2 SASEGT. The CDR3 is made up of 16 amino acids. This chain's CDR3 is CASSVFPREGNTEAFF.

The rearrangement uses TRBV20-1 and TRBJ2-1; there is no DNA to check the TCRdb D call of TRBD2. The germline V gene encodes CDR1 DFQATT and CDR2 SNEGSKA (reference sequence). The CDR3 consists of 14 residues. CDR3 sequence: CSAIQSGRAGRQFF.

The chain is built from TRBV14 and TRBJ2-7. From germline, CDR1 is SGHDN and CDR2 FVKESK. The CDR3 is 12 residues long. CDR3 amino acids: CASSQAEYEQYF.

The J gene is TRBJ2-2, the V gene TRBV6-5; the TRBD2 assignment by TCRdb is unverifiable without DNA. The V gene's germline CDR1 is MNHEY and CDR2 SVGAGI. The CDR3 is made up of 15 amino acids. The CDR3 here is CASTPTEVSTGELFF.

The gene calls are TRBV7-3 and TRBJ2-3; there is no DNA to check the TCRdb D call of TRBD2. This CDR3 is built from 15 residues. Germline V gives CDR1 SGHTA, CDR2 FQGTGA. CDR3 amino acids: CASSPSGTHTDTQYF.

This sequence joins TRBV4-3 and TRBJ2-1; the TCRdb D gene call, TRBD1, has no DNA to confirm it. This CDR3 spans 18 amino acids. Germline V gene sequence: CDR1 LGHNA, CDR2 YSLEER. The CDR3: CASSHDAPGQGYGHEQFF.

The chain uses TRBV30 and TRBJ1-1; the TCRdb D gene call, TRBD1, has no DNA to confirm it. This CDR3 is built from 15 residues. Germline V gives CDR1 GTSNPN, CDR2 SVGIG (reference sequence). CDR3 sequence reads: CAWSVIKQGITEAFF.

The chain uses TRBV9 and TRBJ2-1; TCRdb's assignment of TRBD1 cannot be checked, as there is no DNA. The CDR3 runs to 14 residues. The germline V gene has CDR1 SGDLS and CDR2 YYNGEE. The CDR3 reads CASSVGGGYNEQFF. The full variable domain, rest sourced from reference TRBV9 and TRBJ2-1, is DSGVTQTPKHLITATGQRVTLRCSPRSGDLSVYWYQQSLDQGLQFLIQYYNGEERAKGNILERFSAQQFPDLHSELNLSSLELGDSALYFCASSVGGGYNEQFFGPGTRLTVL.

The V call is TRBV10-3, the J call TRBJ2-4; TCRdb's D call, TRBD2, is unchecked because there is no DNA. Germline-derived CDR1 and CDR2 are ENHRY and SYGVKD. CDR3 size: 17 residues. The CDR3 sequence is CAISSPSGRGAKNIQYF.

The CDR3 loop reads CASSYKPERYGYTF. The J gene is TRBJ1-2, the V gene TRBV6-5. The CDR3 is made up of 14 amino acids. The germline V gene has CDR1 MNHEY and CDR2 SVGAGI.

The chain joins TRBV10-3 to TRBJ2-7; as DNA is missing, the TRBD2 call by TCRdb cannot be tested. Germline V gene sequence: CDR1 ENHRY, CDR2 SYGVKD. CDR3 length: 15 amino acids. CDR3 amino acids: CAISGGRTNSYEQYF.

The chain couples TRBV9 to TRBJ2-3. Germline loops: CDR1 SGDLS, CDR2 YYNGEE. The CDR3 spans 16 residues. The CDR3 protein is CASSVGSAFSTDTQYF.

This chain uses TRBV12-3 or TRBV12-4 with TRBJ2-2; TCRdb selects TRBD2, and the lack of DNA leaves this call unchecked. The CDR3 has 16 amino acids. The CDR3 loop reads CATNLAGGINTGELFF.

This chain connects TRBV28 to TRBJ2-7; TCRdb indicates TRBD1, and absent DNA this call remains unverified. This CDR3 contains 18 residues. Looked up from germline, CDR1 is MDHEN and CDR2 is SYDVKM. The CDR3 here is CASSPDDGEARVPYEQYF.

The chain employs TRBV28 and TRBJ2-1; TCRdb names TRBD1, which stays unverified in the absence of DNA. Looked up from germline, CDR1 is MDHEN and CDR2 is SYDVKM. This CDR3 spans 14 amino acids. CDR3 sequence reads: CASSSDRGGNEQFF.

The rearrangement links TRBV24-1 to TRBJ1-1. Germline-derived CDR1 and CDR2 are KGHDR and SFDVKD. The CDR3 runs 13 residues. The CDR3 loop is CATKGISGTEAFF.

The chain links TRBV20-1 to TRBJ2-3. CDR1 and CDR2 from the germline V gene are DFQATT and SNEGSKA (reference sequence). The CDR3 is 14 residues long. CDR3 region: CSARDISGTDTQYF.

The genes are TRBV6-1 and TRBJ1-1; TCRdb picks TRBD1, but there is no DNA to check that call. The CDR3 runs to 15 residues. Germline CDR1 and CDR2: MNHNS and SASEGT. The CDR3 spells CASSQYRGMNTEAFF.

CDR3 protein: CSATRQARTYGYTF. The genes are TRBV20-1 and TRBJ1-2; as DNA is missing, the TRBD1 call by TCRdb cannot be tested. Germline V gene lookup returns CDR1 DFQATT and CDR2 SNEGSKA (reference sequence). The CDR3 covers 14 residues.

The CDR3 loop is CSVGSRNEQFF. V gene TRBV29-1 combines with J gene TRBJ2-1. CDR1 SQVTM and CDR2 ANQGSEA come from the germline V gene. The CDR3 runs to 11 residues.

The genes are TRBV24-1 and TRBJ2-5; TCRdb's D gene call, TRBD2, goes unchecked for lack of DNA. The CDR3 sequence is 16 residues long. CDR1 is KGHDR, CDR2 SFDVKD, per germline. The CDR3 sequence is CATSDPPQGTGETQYF.

This chain connects TRBV12-3 or TRBV12-4 to TRBJ1-5; checking the TCRdb D call of TRBD1 is not possible without DNA. The CDR3 has 13 residues. The CDR3 here is CASSFETAEPQHF.